Listed below are T cell receptor beta chains from one sample, sequenced in a study of technical replicates of blood from several donors. Assay used: immunoSEQ multiplex PCR; TCRdb lists only in-frame clones, some missing. The table has several thousand clones, about nine tenths seen once. Sequencing was done on a sample of PBMCs. The source of these receptors is a human donor in good health. Each CDR3 is given with its conserved first and last residue. The D gene is left open where the match is weak. The listing skips clone size in some rows; elsewhere it reads once, few, many or a size class.

j_gene: TRBJ1-2; abundance: -; d_gene: -; v_gene: TRBV28; CDR3aa: CASSFTRGYTF; CDR3nt: TGTGCCAGCAGTTTCACAAGAGGCTACACCTTC
j_gene: TRBJ1-2; abundance: few; d_gene: TRBD1; v_gene: TRBV10-1; CDR3aa: CASSDYRDRGYTF; CDR3nt: TGCGCCAGCAGTGATTACCGGGACAGGGGCTACACCTTC
j_gene: TRBJ1-2; abundance: -; d_gene: -; v_gene: TRBV28; CDR3aa: CASSLGAGINYGYTF; CDR3nt: TGTGCCAGCAGTCTTGGGGCAGGAATAAACTATGGCTACACCTTC
j_gene: TRBJ2-1; abundance: few; d_gene: -; v_gene: TRBV6-4; CDR3aa: CASSDKGDYNEQFF; CDR3nt: TGTGCCAGCAGTGACAAAGGGGACTACAATGAGCAGTTCTTC
j_gene: TRBJ1-3; abundance: -; d_gene: -; v_gene: TRBV5-1; CDR3aa: CASRLAGGAAGNTIYF; CDR3nt: TGCGCCAGCAGACTTGCCGGCGGGGCAGCTGGAAACACCATATATTTT
j_gene: TRBJ1-3; abundance: -; d_gene: -; v_gene: TRBV30; CDR3aa: CAGTYLEYSGNTIYF; CDR3nt: TGTGCCGGGACCTATCTCGAATACTCTGGAAACACCATATATTTT
j_gene: TRBJ2-7; abundance: -; d_gene: TRBD2; v_gene: TRBV27; CDR3aa: CASRNPSGTSGYEQYF; CDR3nt: TGTGCCAGCAGGAATCCTTCCGGGACTAGCGGTTACGAGCAGTACTTC
j_gene: TRBJ2-1; abundance: once; d_gene: TRBD2; v_gene: TRBV4-1; CDR3aa: CASSQGTSANNEQFF; CDR3nt: TGCGCCAGCAGCCAGGGGACTAGCGCCAACAATGAGCAGTTCTTC
j_gene: TRBJ2-1; abundance: -; d_gene: TRBD1; v_gene: TRBV28; CDR3aa: CASSRPVGQGIDEQFF; CDR3nt: TGTGCCAGCAGCCGACCCGTTGGACAGGGAATAGATGAGCAGTTCTTC
j_gene: TRBJ1-1; abundance: few; d_gene: -; v_gene: TRBV28; CDR3aa: CASKDRLENTEAFF; CDR3nt: TGTGCCAGTAAAGACAGGTTAGAGAACACTGAAGCTTTCTTT
j_gene: TRBJ1-5; abundance: once; d_gene: -; v_gene: TRBV6-5; CDR3aa: CASSYGGSNQPQHF; CDR3nt: TGTGCCAGCAGTTACGGGGGCAGCAATCAGCCCCAGCATTTT
j_gene: TRBJ2-1; abundance: -; d_gene: TRBD2; v_gene: TRBV11-3; CDR3aa: CASSSKTGLAGWDEQFF; CDR3nt: TGTGCCAGCAGCTCGAAAACGGGACTAGCGGGATGGGATGAGCAGTTCTTC
j_gene: TRBJ2-1; abundance: few; d_gene: TRBD1; v_gene: TRBV27; CDR3aa: CASSGDRGHNEQFF; CDR3nt: TGTGCCAGCTCCGGGGACAGGGGGCACAATGAGCAGTTCTTC
j_gene: TRBJ2-5; abundance: once; d_gene: TRBD2; v_gene: TRBV30; CDR3aa: CAWSVNAGGAETQYF; CDR3nt: TGTGCCTGGAGTGTAAATGCGGGAGGAGCTGAGACCCAGTACTTC
j_gene: TRBJ2-7; abundance: few; d_gene: -; v_gene: TRBV27; CDR3aa: CASRPELVSPYEQYF; CDR3nt: TGTGCCAGCAGACCTGAGCTAGTTTCCCCCTACGAGCAGTACTTC
j_gene: TRBJ2-4; abundance: -; d_gene: TRBD2; v_gene: TRBV5-1; CDR3aa: CASSEYSGIAKNIQYF; CDR3nt: TGCGCCAGCAGCGAATATAGCGGGATTGCCAAAAACATTCAGTACTTC
j_gene: TRBJ2-7; abundance: -; d_gene: -; v_gene: TRBV7-9; CDR3aa: CASSPGQTYEQYF; CDR3nt: TGTGCCAGCAGCCCAGGACAGACCTACGAGCAGTACTTC
j_gene: TRBJ2-1; abundance: -; d_gene: TRBD2; v_gene: TRBV13; CDR3aa: CASSLAWPSGLAAPRSNEQFF; CDR3nt: TGTGCCAGCAGCTTAGCCTGGCCCTCGGGACTAGCGGCCCCGAGGAGCAATGAGCAGTTCTTC
j_gene: TRBJ2-3; abundance: -; d_gene: -; v_gene: TRBV2; CDR3aa: CASNQMLTDTQYF; CDR3nt: TGTGCCAGCAACCAGATGCTCACAGATACGCAGTATTTT
j_gene: TRBJ2-3; abundance: -; d_gene: -; v_gene: TRBV18; CDR3aa: CASSPIAGTTDTQYF; CDR3nt: TGTGCCAGCTCACCGATCGCGGGAACCACAGATACGCAGTATTTT
j_gene: TRBJ1-1; abundance: -; d_gene: -; v_gene: TRBV30; CDR3aa: CAWSVQVGGAFF; CDR3nt: TGTGCCTGGAGTGTACAAGTGGGGGGTGCTTTCTTT
j_gene: TRBJ2-2; abundance: -; d_gene: -; v_gene: TRBV30; CDR3aa: CAWSRRITGELFF; CDR3nt: TGTGCCTGGAGTAGGAGAATTACCGGGGAGCTGTTTTTT
j_gene: TRBJ2-5; abundance: -; d_gene: TRBD1; v_gene: TRBV18; CDR3aa: CASSKGAQETQYF; CDR3nt: TGTGCCAGCTCAAAGGGGGCCCAAGAGACCCAGTACTTC
j_gene: TRBJ2-1; abundance: -; d_gene: -; v_gene: TRBV6-5; CDR3aa: CASGRRYNEQFF; CDR3nt: TGTGCCAGCGGGAGACGTTACAATGAGCAGTTCTTC
j_gene: TRBJ1-2; abundance: -; d_gene: -; v_gene: TRBV27; CDR3aa: CASSSQPRGVFFYGYTF; CDR3nt: TGTGCCAGCAGTTCGCAACCACGAGGCGTATTTTTCTATGGCTACACCTTC
j_gene: TRBJ1-5; abundance: -; d_gene: TRBD1; v_gene: TRBV6-1; CDR3aa: CASNPTGASQPQHF; CDR3nt: TGTGCCAGCAACCCTACAGGGGCCAGCCAGCCCCAGCATTTT
j_gene: TRBJ1-1; abundance: -; d_gene: -; v_gene: TRBV10-3; CDR3aa: CAISELQGTEAFF; CDR3nt: TGTGCCATCAGTGAGTTACAGGGCACTGAAGCTTTCTTT
j_gene: TRBJ2-5; abundance: -; d_gene: -; v_gene: TRBV14; CDR3aa: CASSPLRGGIGQETQYF; CDR3nt: TGTGCCAGCAGCCCACTCCGAGGCGGGATTGGTCAAGAGACCCAGTACTTC
j_gene: TRBJ2-7; abundance: -; d_gene: -; v_gene: TRBV4-1; CDR3aa: CASSQGASDTYEQYF; CDR3nt: TGCGCCAGCAGCCAAGGGGCTAGCGATACCTACGAGCAGTACTTC
j_gene: TRBJ2-5; abundance: -; d_gene: -; v_gene: TRBV29-1; CDR3aa: CSVEPRGAETQYF; CDR3nt: TGCAGCGTTGAACCCCGGGGGGCGGAGACCCAGTACTTC
j_gene: TRBJ2-7; abundance: once; d_gene: -; v_gene: TRBV6-5; CDR3aa: CATTAHIAYEQYF; CDR3nt: TGTGCCACGACAGCCCATATCGCCTACGAGCAGTACTTC
j_gene: TRBJ1-1; abundance: -; d_gene: -; v_gene: TRBV6-5; CDR3aa: CASSYGDRNTEAFF; CDR3nt: TGTGCCAGCAGTTACGGAGACAGGAACACTGAAGCTTTCTTT
j_gene: TRBJ1-1; abundance: -; d_gene: -; v_gene: TRBV5-1; CDR3aa: CASSVLHQGETEAFF; CDR3nt: TGCGCCAGCAGCGTCCTACACCAGGGTGAGACTGAAGCTTTCTTT
j_gene: TRBJ2-3; abundance: -; d_gene: TRBD2; v_gene: TRBV29-1; CDR3aa: CSAGRAGGPGDTQYF; CDR3nt: TGCAGCGCTGGGCGCGCGGGGGGGCCGGGAGATACGCAGTATTTT
j_gene: TRBJ2-3; abundance: -; d_gene: -; v_gene: TRBV6-1; CDR3aa: CACRGAYYTDTQYF; CDR3nt: TGTGCCTGTCGGGGAGCGTACTACACAGATACGCAGTATTTT
j_gene: TRBJ2-1; abundance: -; d_gene: -; v_gene: TRBV7-9; CDR3aa: CASSPGGAGEFGEQFF; CDR3nt: TGTGCCAGCAGCCCTGGGGGGGCTGGAGAATTTGGAGAGCAGTTCTTC
j_gene: TRBJ1-4; abundance: -; d_gene: TRBD1; v_gene: TRBV5-4; CDR3aa: CASSPQGEEKLFF; CDR3nt: TGTGCCAGCAGCCCCCAGGGGGAAGAAAAACTGTTTTTT
j_gene: TRBJ1-4; abundance: -; d_gene: TRBD1; v_gene: TRBV30; CDR3aa: CAWSVRGTGNEKLFF; CDR3nt: TGTGCCTGGAGTGTACGAGGGACAGGGAATGAAAAACTGTTTTTT
j_gene: TRBJ1-3; abundance: -; d_gene: -; v_gene: TRBV5-1; CDR3aa: CASSLDDSPGNTIYF; CDR3nt: TGCGCCAGCAGCTTGGACGACTCTCCTGGAAACACCATATATTTT
j_gene: TRBJ2-7; abundance: -; d_gene: -; v_gene: TRBV29-1; CDR3aa: CSARRTGVSYEQYF; CDR3nt: TGCAGCGCTAGGAGGACGGGGGTCTCCTACGAGCAGTACTTC
j_gene: TRBJ1-1; abundance: once; d_gene: TRBD1; v_gene: TRBV30; CDR3aa: CAWSVQYRGSNTEAFF; CDR3nt: TGTGCCTGGAGTGTACAGTACAGGGGGTCGAACACTGAAGCTTTCTTT
j_gene: TRBJ2-1; abundance: -; d_gene: -; v_gene: TRBV2; CDR3aa: CASSRQTRGEQFF; CDR3nt: TGTGCCAGCAGTCGGCAGACTAGGGGTGAGCAGTTCTTC
j_gene: TRBJ1-1; abundance: -; d_gene: -; v_gene: TRBV19; CDR3aa: CASSIAQGNGVNTEAFF; CDR3nt: TGTGCCAGTAGTATAGCACAGGGTAACGGTGTGAACACTGAAGCTTTCTTT
j_gene: TRBJ2-1; abundance: -; d_gene: TRBD2; v_gene: TRBV27; CDR3aa: CASSPRVAGVLEQFF; CDR3nt: TGTGCCAGCAGTCCCCGGGTAGCGGGAGTTCTTGAGCAGTTCTTC
j_gene: TRBJ1-5; abundance: few; d_gene: TRBD1; v_gene: TRBV6-5; CDR3aa: CASSHGGGERPQHF; CDR3nt: TGTGCCAGCAGCCACGGAGGGGGCGAGAGGCCCCAGCATTTT
j_gene: TRBJ2-1; abundance: -; d_gene: -; v_gene: TRBV6-1; CDR3aa: CASSVFGGSDEQFF; CDR3nt: TGTGCCAGCAGTGTTTTTGGGGGGAGCGATGAGCAGTTCTTC
j_gene: TRBJ2-3; abundance: -; d_gene: -; v_gene: TRBV5-6; CDR3aa: CASSFQEGTQYF; CDR3nt: TGTGCCAGCAGCTTTCAAGAGGGTACGCAGTATTTT
j_gene: TRBJ1-1; abundance: -; d_gene: -; v_gene: TRBV30; CDR3aa: CAWSPLTGLGEAFF; CDR3nt: TGTGCCTGGAGTCCCCTTACAGGGTTGGGTGAAGCTTTCTTT
j_gene: TRBJ1-5; abundance: -; d_gene: -; v_gene: TRBV30; CDR3aa: CAWSNPGDQPQHF; CDR3nt: TGTGCCTGGAGTAACCCGGGGGATCAGCCCCAGCATTTT
j_gene: TRBJ2-3; abundance: -; d_gene: -; v_gene: TRBV7-9; CDR3aa: CASSLVHRERITDTQYF; CDR3nt: TGTGCCAGCAGCTTAGTGCATCGGGAGAGAATCACAGATACGCAGTATTTT
j_gene: TRBJ1-2; abundance: -; d_gene: TRBD1; v_gene: TRBV5-1; CDR3aa: CASSLAGTGVRSGYTF; CDR3nt: TGCGCCAGCAGCTTGGCCGGGACAGGGGTGCGGTCTGGCTACACCTTC
j_gene: TRBJ1-1; abundance: -; d_gene: -; v_gene: TRBV30; CDR3aa: CAWSTQGDTEAFF; CDR3nt: TGTGCCTGGAGTACTCAGGGTGACACTGAAGCTTTCTTT
j_gene: TRBJ2-7; abundance: -; d_gene: -; v_gene: TRBV7-9; CDR3aa: CASSLVVARGGYEQYF; CDR3nt: TGTGCCAGCAGCTTAGTGGTCGCGCGAGGGGGTTACGAGCAGTACTTC
j_gene: TRBJ1-1; abundance: -; d_gene: -; v_gene: TRBV6-5; CDR3aa: CASSSAGEYSEAFF; CDR3nt: TGTGCCAGCAGCTCTGCGGGAGAGTACAGTGAAGCTTTCTTT
j_gene: TRBJ2-6; abundance: -; d_gene: -; v_gene: TRBV5-1; CDR3aa: CASSLVGSSGANVLTF; CDR3nt: TGCGCCAGCAGCTTGGTGGGGAGCTCTGGGGCCAACGTCCTGACTTTC
j_gene: TRBJ2-3; abundance: -; d_gene: -; v_gene: TRBV6-5; CDR3aa: CASRVGGLTDTQYF; CDR3nt: TGTGCCAGCAGGGTCGGAGGCCTCACAGATACGCAGTATTTT
j_gene: TRBJ2-7; abundance: -; d_gene: -; v_gene: TRBV7-9; CDR3aa: CASSYSSYEQYF; CDR3nt: TGTGCCAGCAGTTACAGCTCCTACGAGCAGTACTTC
j_gene: TRBJ2-7; abundance: -; d_gene: -; v_gene: TRBV7-6; CDR3aa: CASSLTGTGPYEQYF; CDR3nt: TGTGCCAGCAGCTTAACCGGGACTGGGCCCTACGAGCAGTACTTC
j_gene: TRBJ2-3; abundance: -; d_gene: TRBD1; v_gene: TRBV6-5; CDR3aa: CASSAGRGISDTQYF; CDR3nt: TGTGCCAGCAGTGCCGGCAGGGGGATATCAGATACGCAGTATTTT